Presented here are 14 T cell receptor beta chains from one specimen sequenced in a study of blood T cell repertoires in COVID-19. Generated by immunoSEQ multiplex PCR, the TCRdb table keeps only in-frame clones and is missing some. The sample lists 210,000 or so clones, 75% to 90% occurring once. Source material: peripheral blood. The receptors originated from a human donor in a cohort sampled during active COVID-19.

In the case of this clone: This same CDR3 is encoded by further DNA sequences in the sample. The rearrangement uses TRBV9 and TRBJ2-7; 8 positions match TRBD1. This CDR3 contains 13 residues. The junction had 3 bases not matched to a gene; V was cut back by 4 bases and J by 3 bases. Per germline, CDR1 SGDLS and CDR2 YYNGEE. The CDR3 nucleotides read TGTGCCAGCAGCCCCGGACAGGGCTACGAGCAGTACTTC. It encodes CASSPGQGYEQYF.

The V and J genes are TRBV6-5 and TRBJ1-2, with D perhaps TRBD1 (5 bases). V gave up 9 bases and J gave up 3 bases, with 14 bases separating them. Germline assignment: CDR1 MNHEY and CDR2 SVGAGI. This CDR3 is built from 13 residues. CDR3 DNA: TGTGCCAGTGGGACTCGGACGGACTATGGCTACACCTTC. Amino acid sequence: CASGTRTDYGYTF.

This sequence joins TRBV18 and TRBJ1-5; D is unclear. The CDR3 sequence is 14 residues long. Germline V CDR1 and CDR2: KGHSH, LQKENI. With 6 bases removed from V and 0 bases from J, the gap between germline ends came to 9 bases. The DNA of the CDR3 is TGTGCCAGCTCTGTGAGTTATAGCAATCAGCCCCAGCATTTT. Translating it yields CASSVSYSNQPQHF.

CDR3 amino acids: CASSDVGQKTDTQYF. The CDR3 DNA reads TGTGCCAGCAGTGATGTGGGACAGAAGACAGATACGCAGTATTTT. This sequence joins TRBV6-2 or TRBV6-3 and TRBJ2-3; 7 nucleotides match TRBD1. Germline assignment: CDR1 MNHEY and CDR2 SVGEGT. The CDR3 runs 15 residues. Trimming at V came to 5 bases and at J to 3 bases, leaving 8 bases not matched to a gene.

This sequence joins TRBV6-2 or TRBV6-3 and TRBJ2-7, with 13 bases aligning to TRBD2. V was clipped by 2 bases and J by 1 base; unmatched bases: 11. Germline-derived CDR1 and CDR2 are MNHEY and SVGEGT. The CDR3 extends over 19 amino acids. The CDR3 loop is CASSYIRLGTSGMSYEQYF. The CDR3 DNA follows: TGTGCCAGCAGTTACATTCGGTTGGGGACTAGCGGGATGTCCTACGAGCAGTACTTC.

In DNA, the CDR3 is TGTGCCAGCAGTCTTGAGGAAGGCGCCGCCTATGGCTACACCTTC. The encoded protein is CASSLEEGAAYGYTF. The chain uses TRBV3-1 (or the pseudogene TRBV3-2) and TRBJ1-2, with D unclear. The CDR3 sequence is 15 residues long. Trimming pared 6 bases from V and 4 bases from J, leaving 18 bases between. The germline V gene encodes CDR1 LGHDT and CDR2 YNNKEL (reference sequence).

The chain combines TRBV6-5 with TRBJ2-4; no firm D call. The V and J ends lost 6 bases and 2 bases respectively, with 8 bases between them. The CDR3 length is 13 residues. Germline CDR1 MNHEY, CDR2 SVGAGI. CDR3 protein: CASSPPTKNIQYF. DNA of the CDR3: TGTGCCAGCAGCCCCCCAACCAAAAACATTCAGTACTTC.

The chain has TRBV13 and TRBJ1-1; D remains unclear. V lost 6 bases and J 5 bases, leaving 13 bases between the germline ends. The CDR3 extends over 13 amino acids. Per germline, CDR1 PRHDT and CDR2 FYEKMQ (reference sequence). The DNA of the CDR3 is TGTGCCAGCAGTCAAGATCGAGCAACTGAAGCTTTCTTT. The encoded protein is CASSQDRATEAFF.

Turning to this clone: The sample contains more than one DNA sequence encoding this CDR3. The chain couples TRBV5-1 to TRBJ1-1, with D possibly TRBD1 on 5 matching bases. The CDR3 totals 12 residues. V was pared by 2 bases and J by 5 bases, with 7 bases between. Germline-derived CDR1 and CDR2 are SGHRS and YFSETQ. Here the CDR3 DNA reads TGCGCCAGCAGCTTCCAGGGTACTGAAGCTTTCTTT. Protein product: CASSFQGTEAFF.

This clone was recorded only once. The V gene is TRBV6-5, the J gene TRBJ1-1, with a tentative D call TRBD1 (5 bases). Germline V gene data show CDR1 as MNHEY and CDR2 as SVGAGI. V was pared by 1 base and J by 8 bases, with 11 bases between. This CDR3 region has 13 residues. CDR3 nucleotides: TGTGCCAGCAGTTACTATCGACAGTCCGAAGCTTTCTTT. Translation: CASSYYRQSEAFF.

The V call is TRBV19, the J call TRBJ1-1; no definite D call. From germline, CDR1 is LNHDA and CDR2 SQIVND (reference sequence). V lost 1 base to trimming and J lost 2 bases, with 8 bases between them. The CDR3 loop spans 14 amino acids. The CDR3 is CASSIGLINTEAFF. Written as DNA, the CDR3 is TGTGCCAGTAGTATAGGACTCATCAACACTGAAGCTTTCTTT.

V and J are TRBV5-8 and TRBJ2-1; maybe TRBD2 (6 bases). CDR3 size: 14 residues. Trimming left V 6 bases short and J 2 bases short, with 12 bases between. Germline V gene data show CDR1 as SGHTS and CDR2 as YDEGEE. The CDR3 DNA reads TGTGCCAGCAAGGGCGGGACGACCTACAATGAGCAGTTCTTC. It translates to CASKGGTTYNEQFF.

The J gene is TRBJ2-7, the V gene TRBV4-1; 9 bases line up with TRBD1. The V and J ends lost 6 bases and 6 bases, in that order; junction bases with no gene match: 9. Germline V gene data show CDR1 as MGHRA and CDR2 as YSYEKL. CDR3 length: 14 residues. The CDR3 nucleotides are TGCGCCAGCAGACCGACGGGACAGGGAACCGAGCAGTACTTC. Protein product: CASRPTGQGTEQYF.

This chain joins TRBV2 and TRBJ2-7; possible D gene TRBD1, 5 bases. The ends were cut back, 3 bases at V and 3 bases at J, with 12 bases in the middle. Germline V gene sequence: CDR1 SNHLY, CDR2 FYNNEI. This CDR3 comprises 14 residues. CDR3 sequence reads: CASSDQGRRYEQYF. DNA of the CDR3: TGTGCCAGCAGTGACCAGGGTCGTCGCTACGAGCAGTACTTC.